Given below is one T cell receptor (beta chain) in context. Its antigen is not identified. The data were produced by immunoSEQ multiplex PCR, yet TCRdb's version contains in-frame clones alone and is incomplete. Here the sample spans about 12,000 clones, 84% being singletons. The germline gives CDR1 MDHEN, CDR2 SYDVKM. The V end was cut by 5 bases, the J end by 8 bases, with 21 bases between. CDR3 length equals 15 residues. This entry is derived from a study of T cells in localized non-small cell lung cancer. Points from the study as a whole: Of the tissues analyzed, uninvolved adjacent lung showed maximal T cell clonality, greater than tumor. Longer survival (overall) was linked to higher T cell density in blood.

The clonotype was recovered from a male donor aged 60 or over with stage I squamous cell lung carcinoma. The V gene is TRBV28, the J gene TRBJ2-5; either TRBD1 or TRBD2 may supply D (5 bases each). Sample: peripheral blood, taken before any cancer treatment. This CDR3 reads CASSPDGAKAETQYF. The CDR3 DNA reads TGTGCCAGCAGTCCCGACGGGGCTAAGGCGGAAACCCAGTACTTC.